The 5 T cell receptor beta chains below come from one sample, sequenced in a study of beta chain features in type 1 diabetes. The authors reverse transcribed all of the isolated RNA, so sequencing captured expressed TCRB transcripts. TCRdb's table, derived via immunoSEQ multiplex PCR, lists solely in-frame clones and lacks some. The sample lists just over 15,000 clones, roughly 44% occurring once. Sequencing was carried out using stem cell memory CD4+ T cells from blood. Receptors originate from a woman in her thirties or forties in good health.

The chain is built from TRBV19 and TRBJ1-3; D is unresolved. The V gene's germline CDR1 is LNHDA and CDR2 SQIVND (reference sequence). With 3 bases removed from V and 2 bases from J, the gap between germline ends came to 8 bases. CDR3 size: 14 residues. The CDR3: CASSISPPGNTIYF. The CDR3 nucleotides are TGTGCCAGTAGTATCAGTCCCCCTGGAAACACCATATATTTT.

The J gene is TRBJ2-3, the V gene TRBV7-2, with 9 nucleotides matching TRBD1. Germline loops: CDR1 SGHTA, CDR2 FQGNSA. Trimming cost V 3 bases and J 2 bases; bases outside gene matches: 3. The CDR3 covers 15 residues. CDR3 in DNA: TGTGCCAGCAGCTTTGGGACAGGGTACACAGATACGCAGTATTTT. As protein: CASSFGTGYTDTQYF.

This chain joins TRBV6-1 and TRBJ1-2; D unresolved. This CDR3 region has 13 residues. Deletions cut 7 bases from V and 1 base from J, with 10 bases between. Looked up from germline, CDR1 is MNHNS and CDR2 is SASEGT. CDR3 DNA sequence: TGTGCCAGCAACCCAGGAGGTAACTATGGCTACACCTTC. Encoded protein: CASNPGGNYGYTF.

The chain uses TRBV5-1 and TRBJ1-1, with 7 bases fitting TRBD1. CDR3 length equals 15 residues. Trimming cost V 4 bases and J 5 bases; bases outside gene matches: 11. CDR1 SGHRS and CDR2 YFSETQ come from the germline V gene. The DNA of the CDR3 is TGCGCCAGCAGCCCCCGGACAGGATCGGTGACTGAAGCTTTCTTT. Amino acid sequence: CASSPRTGSVTEAFF.

In DNA form, the CDR3 reads TGCAGCGTTGACTTAGCCCGCGAGACCCAGTACTTC. Translated: CSVDLARETQYF. The genes are TRBV29-1 and TRBJ2-5, with no clear D. Trimming stripped 3 bases from V and 5 bases from J, with 10 bases between. The CDR3 has 12 amino acids. The V gene's germline CDR1 is SQVTM and CDR2 ANQGSEA. Full variable domain (rest looked up from reference TRBV29-1 and TRBJ2-5): SAVISQKPSRDICQRGTSLTIQCQVDSQVTMMFWYRQQPGQSLTLIATANQGSEATYESGFVIDKFPISRPNLTFSTLTVSNMSPEDSSIYLCSVDLARETQYFGPGTRLLVL.